This passage covers 24 T cell receptor beta chains from one sample sequenced in a study of cytomegalovirus exposure and HLA in healthy donors. PCR was performed using 60 Vbeta and 13 Jbeta primers. Sequencing was performed with immunoSEQ multiplex PCR; in TCRdb, only in-frame clones are kept and a portion is missing. Seen here are over 120,000 clones, around 82% observed once, and the top ten hold 2.5% to 3%. Sequences were obtained from PBMCs. These receptors all come from a female donor in good health and CMV-seronegative.

V and J are TRBV4-1 and TRBJ2-7, with 7 bases aligning to TRBD1. Germline V gene sequence: CDR1 MGHRA, CDR2 YSYEKL. The CDR3 length is 15 residues. Germline trimming cut 3 bases from V and 0 bases from J; bases unmatched to any gene: 5. The CDR3 reads CASSQAWDSSYEQYF. The CDR3 DNA follows: TGCGCCAGCAGCCAGGCCTGGGACAGCTCCTACGAGCAGTACTTC.

The chain recombines TRBV9 with TRBJ1-2; 7 positions match TRBD1. V gave up 4 bases and J gave up 2 bases; unmatched junction bases: 5. Germline CDR1 SGDLS, CDR2 YYNGEE. This CDR3 is built from 14 residues. In DNA, the CDR3 is TGTGCCAGCAGCCCGGGACAGATCAACTATGGCTACACCTTC. Translating it yields CASSPGQINYGYTF. Drawing the rest from reference TRBV9 and TRBJ1-2, the complete variable domain is DSGVTQTPKHLITATGQRVTLRCSPRSGDLSVYWYQQSLDQGLQFLIQYYNGEERAKGNILERFSAQQFPDLHSELNLSSLELGDSALYFCASSPGQINYGYTFGSGTRLTVV.

There are a few counts of this clone. The chain links TRBV28 to TRBJ1-1, with 7 nucleotides matching TRBD1. The germline V gene encodes CDR1 MDHEN and CDR2 SYDVKM. V trimming: 1 base; J trimming: 2 bases; junction bases outside the gene matches: 4. This CDR3 region has 15 residues. This chain's CDR3 is CASSLSGQSNTEAFF. For the CDR3, the DNA is TGTGCCAGCAGTTTATCGGGACAGTCCAACACTGAAGCTTTCTTT.

The genes are TRBV6-5 and TRBJ1-2; D is possibly TRBD1 (5 bases). Trimming shortened V by 5 bases and J by 8 bases, and 12 bases separated the two germline ends. Germline CDR1 and CDR2: MNHEY and SVGAGI. This CDR3 has 12 amino acids. The CDR3 loop is CASSRGRGGYTF. The CDR3 DNA is TGTGCCAGCAGTCGCGGGAGGGGCGGCTACACCTTC.

The rearrangement joins TRBV28 to TRBJ1-1, with 8 bases aligning to TRBD1. The J segment lost 1 base and the V segment lost 6 bases, leaving 4 bases of the junction unmatched. This CDR3 has 14 residues. Germline CDR1 reads MDHEN; CDR2 reads SYDVKM. CDR3 bases: TGTGCCAGCAGATACAGGGGGAGGAACACTGAAGCTTTCTTT. Translated: CASRYRGRNTEAFF.

The chain carries TRBV5-8 and TRBJ1-2; 10 bases match TRBD1. CDR1 and CDR2 (germline): SGHTS, YDEGEE. The CDR3 has 14 residues. J was trimmed by 7 bases and V by 4 bases; bases with no gene match: 7. As DNA, the CDR3 is TGTGCCAGCAGCCGGGGACAGGGGTGGAGTGGCTACACCTTC. It is translated as CASSRGQGWSGYTF.

The chain uses TRBV5-5 and TRBJ1-3; no clear D. The germline V gene has CDR1 SGHKS and CDR2 YYEKEE (reference sequence). The CDR3 has 17 residues. V was cut by 3 bases and J by 0 bases, with 16 bases left in between. The CDR3 region is CASSSTPLVSSGNTIYF. In DNA form, the CDR3 reads TGTGCCAGCAGCTCAACCCCCCTAGTGTCCTCTGGAAACACCATATATTTT.

The genes are TRBV4-2 and TRBJ2-2, with 7 bases fitting TRBD2. CDR3 length equals 15 residues. V was clipped by 4 bases and J by 11 bases; unmatched bases: 13. Looked up from germline, CDR1 is LGHNA and CDR2 is YNFKEQ. CDR3 nucleotides: TGTGCCAGCAGCCGCCGGGGCACTAGCGTCCTCGAGCTGTTTTTT. Encoded protein: CASSRRGTSVLELFF.

The chain carries TRBV30 and TRBJ2-7, with TRBD2 matching over 7 bases. Trimming cost V 8 bases and J 6 bases; bases outside gene matches: 4. The germline V gene encodes CDR1 GTSNPN and CDR2 SVGIG (reference sequence). The CDR3 is 10 residues long. The DNA for the CDR3 is TGTGCCGCCCGGACTAGCGAGCAGTACTTC. The encoded protein is CAARTSEQYF.

The chain links TRBV7-9 to TRBJ1-1; 8 bases are shared with TRBD1. The CDR3 loop spans 16 amino acids. Trimming cost V 2 bases and J 5 bases; bases outside gene matches: 10. Germline assignment: CDR1 SEHNR and CDR2 FQNEAQ (reference sequence). CDR3 nucleotide sequence: TGTGCCAGCAGCTTACGGACAGGGCGGTTGGAGACTGAAGCTTTCTTT. Translation: CASSLRTGRLETEAFF.

Worth noting for this clone: One junction end does not reproduce the germline sequence, and a read error may be involved. This rearrangement joins TRBV5-1 to TRBJ1-2, with TRBD1 as a possible D gene (5 bases). The CDR3 spans 14 residues. Germline V lookup: CDR1 SGHRS, CDR2 YFSETQ. The CDR3 DNA follows: TGCGCCAGCAGCTCATTCCAGGGTAGTGATGGCTACCCCTTC. Its protein product is CASSSFQGSDGYPF. Based on the CDR3 plus reference TRBV5-1 and TRBJ1-2, the full variable domain is KAGVTQTPRYLIKTRGQQVTLSCSPISGHRSVSWYQQTPGQGLQFLFEYFSETQRNKGNFPGRFSGRQFSNSRSEMNVSTLELGDSALYLCASSSFQGSDGYPFGSGTRLTVV.

J is TRBJ1-2 and V is TRBV25-1; TRBD1 is a possible D gene (5 bases). Trimming removed 6 bases from V and 7 bases from J, with 24 bases in between. Per germline, CDR1 MGHDK and CDR2 SYGVNS. The CDR3 spans 16 residues. This CDR3 reads CASSSSRRGSLSGYTF. The CDR3 DNA reads as TGTGCCAGCAGCTCCTCCCGGCGGGGCAGCCTCTCTGGCTACACCTTC.

J is TRBJ1-2 and V is TRBV2; 9 nucleotides line up with TRBD1. Germline CDR1 and CDR2: SNHLY and FYNNEI. The CDR3 consists of 14 residues. V lost 6 bases, J lost 4 bases, and 6 bases stayed unmatched. As DNA, the CDR3 is TGTGCCAGCAGGGGAGACAGGGGGAGCTATGGCTACACCTTC. This codes for CASRGDRGSYGYTF.

The rearrangement uses TRBV6-1 and TRBJ1-5; TRBD1 is a possible D gene (5 bases). In germline, CDR1 is MNHNS, CDR2 SASEGT. V shed 2 bases and J shed 6 bases, with 14 bases lying between them. The CDR3 has 15 amino acids. In nucleotides, the CDR3 is TGTGCCAGCAGTGAAACAGGAGAAGCCAGTCAGCCCCAGCATTTT. Translated: CASSETGEASQPQHF.

The rearrangement joins TRBV27 to TRBJ2-5; 15 bases match TRBD2. The CDR3 runs 16 residues. Trimming at V came to 4 bases and at J to 4 bases, leaving 4 bases not matched to a gene. Germline V gene data show CDR1 as MNHEY and CDR2 as SMNVEV (reference sequence). CDR3 region: CASSSWTSGRGETQYF. The CDR3 DNA is TGTGCCAGCAGTTCTTGGACTAGCGGGAGGGGAGAGACCCAGTACTTC.

This sequence joins TRBV9 and TRBJ2-1; D is possibly TRBD2 (7 bases). Trimming left V 0 bases short and J 7 bases short, with 11 bases between. The germline CDR1 and CDR2 sequences are SGDLS and YYNGEE. The CDR3 has 14 residues. CDR3 nucleotides: TGTGCCAGCAGCGTAGTCGGGGGGCGGAATGAGCAGTTCTTC. Translation: CASSVVGGRNEQFF.

This clone appeared a single time. J is TRBJ1-2 and V is TRBV6-1; D ambiguous. Trimming removed 6 bases at V and 6 bases at J, with 14 bases between. The CDR3 is 13 amino acids. CDR1 is MNHNS and CDR2 is SASEGT in the germline V gene. The CDR3 DNA sequence: TGTGCCAGCAGCGACGGACTACCGAATGGCTACACCTTC. The encoded protein is CASSDGLPNGYTF.

The chain recombines TRBV5-1 with TRBJ1-6; 9 bases align to TRBD1. Germline-derived CDR1 and CDR2 are SGHRS and YFSETQ. This CDR3 has 16 residues. V lost 3 bases to trimming and J lost 9 bases; unmatched junction nucleotides: 10. CDR3 amino acids: CASSSKQGAWGSPLHF. The CDR3 bases are TGCGCCAGCAGCTCTAAACAGGGGGCTTGGGGTTCACCCCTCCACTTT.

The rearrangement uses TRBV29-1 and TRBJ2-7, with a tentative D call TRBD1 (5 bases). The CDR3 runs to 11 residues. Germline loops: CDR1 SQVTM, CDR2 ANQGSEA. V dropped 4 bases and J dropped 1 base, with 5 bases sitting between them. As DNA, the CDR3 is TGCAGCGTTGGACAGTCCTACGAGCAGTACTTC. This translates into CSVGQSYEQYF.

V and J are TRBV28 and TRBJ2-5, with a tentative D call TRBD1 (6 bases). V was cut by 5 bases and J by 0 bases, with 7 bases left in between. Germline CDR1 is MDHEN and CDR2 is SYDVKM. The CDR3 extends over 13 amino acids. CDR3 nucleotide sequence: TGTGCCAGCAGTCCAGGGGACCAAGAGACCCAGTACTTC. The encoded protein is CASSPGDQETQYF. Filled out from reference TRBV28 and TRBJ2-5, the complete variable domain reads DVKVTQSSRYLVKRTGEKVFLECVQDMDHENMFWYRQDPGLGLRLIYFSYDVKMKEKGDIPEGYSVSREKKERFSLILESASTNQTSMYLCASSPGDQETQYFGPGTRLLVL.

This clone was picked up a small number of times. This sequence joins TRBV19 and TRBJ1-1; weak D call: TRBD1 (5 bases). V was trimmed by 7 bases and J by 5 bases, leaving 14 bases between them. The length of the CDR3 is 13 residues. The germline CDR1 and CDR2 sequences are LNHDA and SQIVND (reference sequence). CDR3: CASTRMGGTEAFF. CDR3 DNA sequence: TGTGCCAGTACCCGGATGGGGGGGACTGAAGCTTTCTTT.

V usage is TRBV30 and J usage is TRBJ1-5; D uncertain. Germline values: CDR1 GTSNPN, CDR2 SVGIG (reference sequence). There are 13 residues in the CDR3. V was pared by 2 bases and J by 0 bases, with 5 bases between. The CDR3: CAWSLYSNQPQHF. In DNA form, the CDR3 reads TGTGCCTGGAGTCTTTATAGCAATCAGCCCCAGCATTTT.

The chain carries TRBV7-2 and TRBJ2-5; D is possibly TRBD2 (6 bases). The CDR3 runs 14 residues. Deletions cut 4 bases from V and 4 bases from J, with 13 bases between. CDR1 and CDR2 (germline): SGHTA, FQGNSA. The CDR3 loop reads CASSSRLGAETQYF. The CDR3 nucleotides are TGTGCCAGCAGCTCCCGACTAGGGGCAGAGACCCAGTACTTC.

V and J are TRBV30 and TRBJ2-1; maybe TRBD1 (5 bases). CDR1 is GTSNPN, CDR2 SVGIG, per germline (reference sequence). This CDR3 has 13 amino acids. Trimming left V 4 bases short and J 5 bases short, with 12 bases between. In DNA form, the CDR3 reads TGTGCCTGGACTAGGGGTTTTAACAATGAGCAGTTCTTC. Its translation is CAWTRGFNNEQFF.